This TCR beta chain comes out of a study of T cell changes during pregnancy in multiple sclerosis. From germline, CDR1 is MNHNS and CDR2 SASEGT. V lost 0 bases and J lost 9, with 12 bases in between. The CDR3 is 13 residues long. Only in-frame clones appear in the TCRdb table, and some are missing; sequencing was by immunoSEQ multiplex PCR. The repertoire includes about 40,000 clones, 75% to 95% of them detected once, and 0.4% to 0.45% sits in the top ten. The TCR was taken from a female donor with multiple sclerosis, enrolled in a pregnancy study. Specimen: CD4+ T cells from peripheral blood mononuclear cells, collected in the third trimester of pregnancy. The rearrangement links TRBV6-1 to TRBJ2-7; TRBD1 might be the D (5 bases). The CDR3 DNA is TGTGCCAGCAGTGAAGCGAGAAGGGGCGCGCAGTACTTC. Amino acids: CASSEARRGAQYF.